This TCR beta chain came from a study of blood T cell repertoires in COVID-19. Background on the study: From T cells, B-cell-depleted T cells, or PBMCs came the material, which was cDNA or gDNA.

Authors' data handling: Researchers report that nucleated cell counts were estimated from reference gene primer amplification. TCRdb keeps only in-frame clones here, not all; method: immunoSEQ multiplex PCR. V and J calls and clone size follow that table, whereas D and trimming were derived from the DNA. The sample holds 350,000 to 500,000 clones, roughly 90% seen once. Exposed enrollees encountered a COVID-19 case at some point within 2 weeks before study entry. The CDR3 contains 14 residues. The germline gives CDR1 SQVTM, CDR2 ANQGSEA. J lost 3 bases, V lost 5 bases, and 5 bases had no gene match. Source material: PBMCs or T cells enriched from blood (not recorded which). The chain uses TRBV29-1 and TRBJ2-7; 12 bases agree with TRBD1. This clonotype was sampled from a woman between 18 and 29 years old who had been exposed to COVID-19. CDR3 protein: CSVTGTGGFYEQYF. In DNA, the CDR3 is TGCAGCGTTACCGGGACAGGGGGCTTCTACGAGCAGTACTTC.